This T cell receptor beta chain originates from a study of long-term antiretroviral therapy in people with HIV. Researchers ran immunoSEQ v3.0 at survey level. Sequenced by immunoSEQ multiplex PCR; TCRdb stores in-frame clones only, minus some. The sample includes about 21,000 clones, 80% to 85% of them seen just once. Trimming removed 8 bases from V and 4 bases from J, with 14 bases in between. This CDR3 has 13 amino acids. Germline-derived CDR1 and CDR2 are KGHSH and LQKENI. The clonotype comes from a woman in her 30s with HIV. V and J are TRBV18 and TRBJ1-1; no clear D gene. This specimen consisted of unsorted PBMCs, obtained 0.2 years after starting antiretroviral therapy. The CDR3, as DNA: TGTGCCAGCACAAACGGGATTGGCACTGAAGCTTTCTTT. It codes for CASTNGIGTEAFF.